This TCR beta chain was sequenced in a study of T cells in Graves' hyperthyroidism and ophthalmopathy. Study-wide context: The blood sample was taken at first diagnosis, before treatment began.

General study results and limits: With a median lead of around 6.7 months before onset, the model predicted ophthalmopathy. The blood repertoire included most of the expanded thyroid clonotypes above 0.001.

This CDR3 is built from 14 residues. V gave up 4 bases and J gave up 2 bases, with 11 bases separating them. Germline V CDR1 and CDR2: MGHRA, YSYEKL. This clonotype was detected a few times. Its specificity is unknown. Using RNA transcripts as the source, TCR beta CDR3 regions were amplified. HTBI primers drove first-round RT-PCR of the TCR CDR3. One entry per CDR3 protein, called by TCRdb with MiXCR from the multiplex PCR reads. This sample yields roughly 330,000 distinct CDR3 sequences, of which 16% are seen a single time; approximately 35% belongs to the top ten. The source material was blood. This receptor was taken from a man aged 30-40 years with Graves' hyperthyroidism. The V and J genes are TRBV4-1 and TRBJ2-5; D gene ambiguous. Written as DNA, the CDR3 is TGCGCCAGCAGCCTAACTATTTTTCAAGAGACCCAGTACTTC. Translating gives CASSLTIFQETQYF.